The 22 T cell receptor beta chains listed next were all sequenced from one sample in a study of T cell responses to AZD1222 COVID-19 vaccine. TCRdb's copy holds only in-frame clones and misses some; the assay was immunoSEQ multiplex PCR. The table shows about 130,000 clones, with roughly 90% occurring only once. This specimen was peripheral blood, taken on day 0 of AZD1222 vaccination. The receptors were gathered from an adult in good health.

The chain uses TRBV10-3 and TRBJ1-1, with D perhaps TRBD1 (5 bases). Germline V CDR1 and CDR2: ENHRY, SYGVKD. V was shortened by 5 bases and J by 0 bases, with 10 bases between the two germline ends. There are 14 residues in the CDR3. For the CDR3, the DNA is TGTGCCATCAGTAAAGACAGACTGAACACTGAAGCTTTCTTT. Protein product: CAISKDRLNTEAFF.

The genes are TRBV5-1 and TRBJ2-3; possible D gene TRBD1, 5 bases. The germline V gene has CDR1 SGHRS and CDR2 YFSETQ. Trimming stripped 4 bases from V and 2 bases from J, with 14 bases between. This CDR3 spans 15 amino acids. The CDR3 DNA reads TGCGCCAGCAGCCTAGGTCTAGGGGACACAGATACGCAGTATTTT. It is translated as CASSLGLGDTDTQYF.

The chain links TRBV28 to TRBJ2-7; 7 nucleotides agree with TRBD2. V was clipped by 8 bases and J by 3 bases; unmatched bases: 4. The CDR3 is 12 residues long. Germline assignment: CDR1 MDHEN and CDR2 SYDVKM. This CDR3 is CASGEGVYEQYF. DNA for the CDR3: TGTGCCAGCGGGGAGGGAGTCTACGAGCAGTACTTC.

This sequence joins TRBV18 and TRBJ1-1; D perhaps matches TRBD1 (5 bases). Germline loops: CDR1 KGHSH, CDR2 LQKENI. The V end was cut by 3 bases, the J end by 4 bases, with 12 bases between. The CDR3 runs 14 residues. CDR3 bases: TGTGCCAGCTCACCCCAAGGGGCAGGCACTGAAGCTTTCTTT. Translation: CASSPQGAGTEAFF. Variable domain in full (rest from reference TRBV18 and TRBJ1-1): NAGVMQNPRHLVRRRGQEARLRCSPMKGHSHVYWYRQLPEEGLKFMVYLQKENIIDESGMPKERFSAEFPKEGPSILRIQQVVRGDSAAYFCASSPQGAGTEAFFGQGTRLTVV.

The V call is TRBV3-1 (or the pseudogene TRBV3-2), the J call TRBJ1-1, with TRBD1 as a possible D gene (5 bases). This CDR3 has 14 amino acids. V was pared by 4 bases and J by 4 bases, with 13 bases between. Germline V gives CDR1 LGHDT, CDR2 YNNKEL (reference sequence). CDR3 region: CASSPQARGTEAFF. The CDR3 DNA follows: TGTGCCAGCAGCCCACAGGCCCGGGGCACTGAAGCTTTCTTT.

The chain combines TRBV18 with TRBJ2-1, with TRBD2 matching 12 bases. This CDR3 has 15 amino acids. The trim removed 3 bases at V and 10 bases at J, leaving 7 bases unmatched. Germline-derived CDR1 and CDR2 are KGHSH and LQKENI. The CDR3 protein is CASSPPASGRGEQFF. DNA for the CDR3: TGTGCCAGCTCACCCCCCGCTAGCGGGAGGGGGGAGCAGTTCTTC.

CDR3: CATSVAGSTSPLHF. DNA for the CDR3: TGTGCCACCAGTGTCGCAGGGAGCACTTCACCCCTCCACTTT. The chain uses TRBV24-1 and TRBJ1-6, with a tentative D call TRBD1 (5 bases). The CDR3 covers 14 residues. CDR1 is KGHDR and CDR2 is SFDVKD in the germline V gene. V was cut by 5 bases and J by 9 bases, with 13 bases left in between.

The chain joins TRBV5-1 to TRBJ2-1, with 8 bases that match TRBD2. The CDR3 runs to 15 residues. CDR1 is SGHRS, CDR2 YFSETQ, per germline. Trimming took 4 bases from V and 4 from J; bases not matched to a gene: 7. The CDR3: CASSPRTSTYNEQFF. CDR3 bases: TGCGCCAGCAGCCCACGGACTAGCACTTACAATGAGCAGTTCTTC.

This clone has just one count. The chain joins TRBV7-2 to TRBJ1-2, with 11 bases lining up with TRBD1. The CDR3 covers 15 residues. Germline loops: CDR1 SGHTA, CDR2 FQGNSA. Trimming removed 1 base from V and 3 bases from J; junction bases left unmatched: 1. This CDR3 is CASSLGTGGYYGYTF. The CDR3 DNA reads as TGTGCCAGCAGCTTAGGGACAGGGGGCTACTATGGCTACACCTTC. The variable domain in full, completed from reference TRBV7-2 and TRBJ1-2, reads GAGVSQSPSNKVTEKGKDVELRCDPISGHTALYWYRQSLGQGLEFLIYFQGNSAPDKSGLPSDRFSAERTGGSVSTLTIQRTQQEDSAVYLCASSLGTGGYYGYTFGSGTRLTVV.

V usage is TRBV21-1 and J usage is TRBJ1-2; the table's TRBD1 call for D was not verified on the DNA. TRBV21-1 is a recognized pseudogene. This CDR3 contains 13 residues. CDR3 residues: CATPGHQNYGYTF. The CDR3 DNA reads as TGTGCCACCCCGGGACATCAGAACTATGGCTACACCTTC.

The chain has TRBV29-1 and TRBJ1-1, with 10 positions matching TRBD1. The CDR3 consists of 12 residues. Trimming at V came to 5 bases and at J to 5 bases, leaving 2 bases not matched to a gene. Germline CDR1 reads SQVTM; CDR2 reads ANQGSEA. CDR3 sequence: CSVRTGGTEAFF. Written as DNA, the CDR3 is TGCAGCGTTCGGACAGGGGGAACTGAAGCTTTCTTT.

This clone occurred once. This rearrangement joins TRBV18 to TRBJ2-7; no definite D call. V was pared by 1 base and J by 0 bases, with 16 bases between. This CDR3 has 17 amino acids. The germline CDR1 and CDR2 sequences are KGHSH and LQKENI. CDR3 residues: CASSPRVGVKGSYEQYF. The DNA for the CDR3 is TGTGCCAGCTCACCACGGGTTGGGGTGAAAGGCTCCTACGAGCAGTACTTC.

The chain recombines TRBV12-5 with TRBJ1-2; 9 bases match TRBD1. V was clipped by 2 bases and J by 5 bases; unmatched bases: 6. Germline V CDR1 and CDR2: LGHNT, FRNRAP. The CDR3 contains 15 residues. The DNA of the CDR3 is TGTGCTAGTGGTTTGTTTTCCGGGACAGGGTATGGCTACACCTTC. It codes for CASGLFSGTGYGYTF. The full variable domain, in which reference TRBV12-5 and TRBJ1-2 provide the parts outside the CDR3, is DARVTQTPRHKVTEMGQEVTMRCQPILGHNTVFWYRQTMMQGLELLAYFRNRAPLDDSGMPKDRFSAEMPDATLATLKIQPSEPRDSAVYFCASGLFSGTGYGYTFGSGTRLTVV.

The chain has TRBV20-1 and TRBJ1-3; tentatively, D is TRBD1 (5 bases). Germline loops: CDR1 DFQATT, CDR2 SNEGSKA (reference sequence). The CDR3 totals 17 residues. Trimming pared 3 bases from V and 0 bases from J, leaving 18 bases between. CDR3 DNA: TGCAGTGCTAGTTATTCGTCTTATCAGGGCTCTGGAAACACCATATATTTT. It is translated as CSASYSSYQGSGNTIYF.

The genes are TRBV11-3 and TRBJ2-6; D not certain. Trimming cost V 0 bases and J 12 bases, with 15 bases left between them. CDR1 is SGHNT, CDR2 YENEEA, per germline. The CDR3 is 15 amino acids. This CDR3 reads CASSLEGPDRSVLTF. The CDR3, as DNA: TGTGCCAGCAGCTTAGAGGGTCCGGATAGGTCCGTCCTGACTTTC.

This CDR3 is CASSPGLAGGDEQYF. The CDR3 DNA reads as TGCGCCAGCAGCCCCGGACTAGCGGGGGGTGACGAGCAGTACTTC. V is TRBV5-1 and J is TRBJ2-7; 14 bases are shared with TRBD2. Germline values: CDR1 SGHRS, CDR2 YFSETQ. This CDR3 has 15 residues. Unmatched junction bases numbered 5, after V lost 4 bases and J lost 5 bases.

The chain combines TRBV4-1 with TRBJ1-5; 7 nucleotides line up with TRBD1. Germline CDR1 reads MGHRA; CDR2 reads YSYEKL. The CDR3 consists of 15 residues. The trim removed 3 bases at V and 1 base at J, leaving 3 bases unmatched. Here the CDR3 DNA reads TGCGCCAGCAGCCAGTTGGGACAGAGCAATCAGCCCCAGCATTTT. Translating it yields CASSQLGQSNQPQHF.

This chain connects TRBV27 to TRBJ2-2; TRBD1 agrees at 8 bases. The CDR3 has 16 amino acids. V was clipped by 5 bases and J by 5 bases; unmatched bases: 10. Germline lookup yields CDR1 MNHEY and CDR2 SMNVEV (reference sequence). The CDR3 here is CASSVKDREWTGELFF. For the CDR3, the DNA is TGTGCCAGCAGTGTTAAGGACAGGGAATGGACCGGGGAGCTGTTTTTT.

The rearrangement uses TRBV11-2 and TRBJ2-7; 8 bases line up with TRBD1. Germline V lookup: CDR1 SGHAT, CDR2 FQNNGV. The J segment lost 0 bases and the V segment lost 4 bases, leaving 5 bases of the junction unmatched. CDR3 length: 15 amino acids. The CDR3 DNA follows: TGTGCCAGCAGCTCATTACAGGGGGACTCCTACGAGCAGTACTTC. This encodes CASSSLQGDSYEQYF.

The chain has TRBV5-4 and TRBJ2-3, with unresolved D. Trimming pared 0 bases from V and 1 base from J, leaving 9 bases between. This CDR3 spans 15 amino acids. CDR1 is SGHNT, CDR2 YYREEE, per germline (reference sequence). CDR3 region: CASSLGTWGTDTQYF. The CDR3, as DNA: TGTGCCAGCAGCTTGGGAACTTGGGGCACAGATACGCAGTATTTT.

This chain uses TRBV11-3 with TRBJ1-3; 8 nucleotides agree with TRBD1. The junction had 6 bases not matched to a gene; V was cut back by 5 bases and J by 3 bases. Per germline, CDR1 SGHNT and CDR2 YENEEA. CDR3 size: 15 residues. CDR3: CASSPDRGFGNTIYF. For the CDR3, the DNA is TGTGCCAGCAGCCCCGACAGGGGATTTGGAAACACCATATATTTT.

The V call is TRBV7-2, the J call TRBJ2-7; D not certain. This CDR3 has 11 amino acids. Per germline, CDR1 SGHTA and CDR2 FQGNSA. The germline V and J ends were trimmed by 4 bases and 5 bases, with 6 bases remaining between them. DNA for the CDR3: TGTGCCAGCAGCTATACGGACGAGCAGTACTTC. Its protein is CASSYTDEQYF. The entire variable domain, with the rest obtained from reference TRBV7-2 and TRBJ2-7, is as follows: GAGVSQSPSNKVTEKGKDVELRCDPISGHTALYWYRQSLGQGLEFLIYFQGNSAPDKSGLPSDRFSAERTGGSVSTLTIQRTQQEDSAVYLCASSYTDEQYFGPGTRLTVT.